These 11 T cell receptor beta chains were all obtained from the same sample, sequenced in a study of cytomegalovirus exposure and HLA in healthy donors. The PCR contained 60 Vbeta and 13 Jbeta primers. Produced via immunoSEQ multiplex PCR; TCRdb's table is partial and in-frame only. The table lists about 170,000 clones, with 0.79% in the top ten. Input material: PBMCs. These TCRs come from a woman in her late teens or twenties in good health and CMV-seropositive.

This chain connects TRBV19 to TRBJ1-1; D is unclear. The CDR3 totals 13 residues. CDR1 is LNHDA and CDR2 is SQIVND in the germline V gene (reference sequence). V was trimmed by 2 bases and J by 0 bases, leaving 4 bases between them. The CDR3 loop reads CASSISVNTEAFF. The DNA for the CDR3 is TGTGCCAGTAGTATATCAGTGAACACTGAAGCTTTCTTT.

V and J are TRBV5-4 and TRBJ1-2; TRBD1 matches at 9 bases. The CDR3 loop spans 17 amino acids. J was trimmed by 7 bases and V by 0 bases; bases with no gene match: 13. Looked up from germline, CDR1 is SGHNT and CDR2 is YYREEE (reference sequence). The CDR3 reads CASSLGTGAPTLSGYTF. The CDR3 DNA reads as TGTGCCAGCAGCTTGGGGACAGGGGCTCCAACGTTAAGTGGCTACACCTTC. The full variable domain, completed using reference TRBV5-4 and TRBJ1-2, is ETGVTQSPTHLIKTRGQQVTLRCSSQSGHNTVSWYQQALGQGPQFIFQYYREEENGRGNFPPRFSGLQFPNYSSELNVNALELDDSALYLCASSLGTGAPTLSGYTFGSGTRLTVV.

The V gene is TRBV7-2, the J gene TRBJ1-2; the D gene is possibly TRBD1 (6 bases). Between the trimmed V and J ends, which lost 4 bases and 4 bases, there was a span of 7 bases. This CDR3 comprises 12 residues. Looked up from germline, CDR1 is SGHTA and CDR2 is FQGNSA. The CDR3, as DNA: TGTGCCAGCAGCTCGGACAGCTATGGCTACACCTTC. It is translated as CASSSDSYGYTF.

The chain couples TRBV7-2 to TRBJ2-1; the D gene is possibly TRBD1 (5 bases). This CDR3 is 14 amino acids long. Trimming shortened V by 1 base and J by 5 bases, and 9 bases separated the two germline ends. CDR1 and CDR2 (germline): SGHTA, FQGNSA. The CDR3 loop is CASSLERQNNEQFF. DNA of the CDR3: TGTGCCAGCAGCTTAGAGAGACAGAACAATGAGCAGTTCTTC.

The V and J genes are TRBV11-2 and TRBJ1-5, with D unclear. The CDR3 sequence is 14 residues long. The germline V and J ends were trimmed by 3 bases and 1 base, with 7 bases remaining between them. Germline-derived CDR1 and CDR2 are SGHAT and FQNNGV. CDR3 amino acids: CASSFTVSNQPQHF. CDR3 nucleotides: TGTGCCAGCAGCTTCACGGTAAGCAATCAGCCCCAGCATTTT.

As DNA, the CDR3 is TGCAGCGTTGAAGATCTCGTGACAGGGCAGACCTACGAGCAGTACTTC. Its protein is CSVEDLVTGQTYEQYF. V is TRBV29-1 and J is TRBJ2-7; the match to TRBD1 covers 7 bases. Germline V gene sequence: CDR1 SQVTM, CDR2 ANQGSEA. The CDR3 has 16 residues. The V and J ends lost 0 bases and 2 bases, in that order; junction bases with no gene match: 10.

The V and J genes are TRBV19 and TRBJ1-2; 8 bases align to TRBD1. CDR1 is LNHDA and CDR2 is SQIVND in the germline V gene (reference sequence). With 6 bases clipped from V and 1 base from J, the junction kept 7 bases outside the gene matches. The CDR3 is made up of 15 amino acids. The CDR3 region is CASSAGTGLNYGYTF. CDR3 nucleotide sequence: TGTGCCAGTAGCGCCGGGACAGGACTTAACTATGGCTACACCTTC.

The chain has TRBV10-3 and TRBJ1-1, with 9 bases that match TRBD1. The V gene's germline CDR1 is ENHRY and CDR2 SYGVKD. This CDR3 is 14 amino acids long. V was pared by 2 bases and J by 5 bases, with 3 bases of the junction left unmatched. The CDR3 DNA reads TGTGCCATCAGTGAGGGACAGGGGAGGACTGAAGCTTTCTTT. Translated, it gives CAISEGQGRTEAFF.

The chain uses TRBV5-6 and TRBJ2-5; D gene uncertain. V was cut by 4 bases and J by 4 bases, with 17 bases left in between. The CDR3 loop spans 15 amino acids. The germline gives CDR1 SGHDT, CDR2 YYEEEE. The CDR3 sequence is CASSLLINSRETQYF. The CDR3 DNA follows: TGTGCCAGCAGCCTCCTTATTAATAGTAGAGAGACCCAGTACTTC.

For this clone: Other DNA sequences in this sample translate to the same CDR3. The chain uses TRBV5-1 and TRBJ1-1; maybe TRBD1 (6 bases). The germline V gene encodes CDR1 SGHRS and CDR2 YFSETQ. Trimming pared 5 bases from V and 4 bases from J, leaving 21 bases between. The CDR3 is 16 amino acids. The CDR3 region is CASSSPPFHRATEAFF. The CDR3 coding sequence is TGCGCCAGCAGTTCCCCGCCTTTTCACAGGGCCACTGAAGCTTTCTTT. Full variable domain (outside the CDR3, taken from reference TRBV5-1 and TRBJ1-1): KAGVTQTPRYLIKTRGQQVTLSCSPISGHRSVSWYQQTPGQGLQFLFEYFSETQRNKGNFPGRFSGRQFSNSRSEMNVSTLELGDSALYLCASSSPPFHRATEAFFGQGTRLTVV.

J is TRBJ2-3 and V is TRBV9, with D perhaps matching TRBD1 (6 bases). V was shortened by 0 bases and J by 1 base, with 15 bases between the two germline ends. This CDR3 comprises 17 residues. Germline V gene lookup returns CDR1 SGDLS and CDR2 YYNGEE. CDR3: CASSVESPGQGTDTQYF. In DNA, the CDR3 is TGTGCCAGCAGCGTAGAGAGCCCGGGACAAGGCACAGATACGCAGTATTTT.